Listed here is a single T cell receptor beta chain. The CDR3 consists of 16 residues. The germline gives CDR1 MNHNS, CDR2 SASEGT. The junction had 10 bases not matched to a gene; V was cut back by 5 bases and J by 9 bases. The study sequenced TCR beta in blood CD8+ and CD4+ T cells. This entry comes from a study of CD8 T cells in Susac syndrome. Random hexamers were used to reverse transcribe an amount of roughly 0.45 to 1 ug RNA. Multiplex immunoSEQ PCR targeted 54 Vbeta and 13 Jbeta TCR beta segments. One entry per CDR3 protein, called by TCRdb with MiXCR from the immunoSEQ multiplex PCR reads. The repertoire holds some 130,000 distinct CDR3 sequences, 95% seen once, with approximately 0.18% in the top ten.

Sequencing was carried out using CD8+ T cells from PBMCs. This clonotype was sampled from a human donor with Susac syndrome. The chain couples TRBV6-1 to TRBJ2-1, with TRBD2 identical over 13 bases. The CDR3 spells CASSRGGLAGLGEQFF. The CDR3 region has the DNA TGTGCCAGCAGTCGGGGGGGACTAGCGGGACTCGGTGAGCAGTTCTTC.